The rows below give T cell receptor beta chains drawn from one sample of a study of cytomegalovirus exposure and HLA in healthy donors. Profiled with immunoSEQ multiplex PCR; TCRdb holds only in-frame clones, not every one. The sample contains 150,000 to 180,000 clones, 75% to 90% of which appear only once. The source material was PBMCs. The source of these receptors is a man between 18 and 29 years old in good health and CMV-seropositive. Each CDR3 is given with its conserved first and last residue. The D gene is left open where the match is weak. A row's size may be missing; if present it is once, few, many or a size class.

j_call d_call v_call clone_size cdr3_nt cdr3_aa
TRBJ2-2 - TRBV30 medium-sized TGTGCCTGGAGTGACCAGGGGAGTGAGACCGGGGAGCTGTTTTTT CAWSDQGSETGELFF
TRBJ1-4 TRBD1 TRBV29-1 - TGCAGCGTGGAGAAGGGGACAGCCGTGGGGGAAAAACTGTTTTTT CSVEKGTAVGEKLFF
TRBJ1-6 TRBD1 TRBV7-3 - TGTGCCAGCAGCCCCGGGACAGCTAATTCACCCCTCCACTTT CASSPGTANSPLHF
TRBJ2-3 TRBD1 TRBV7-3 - TGTGCCAGCAGTTCCCAGACAGGGATTAGCACAGATACGCAGTATTTT CASSSQTGISTDTQYF
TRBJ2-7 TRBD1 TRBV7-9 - TGTGCCAGCAGCATAGTGGGTGGGACAGCCTCCTACGAGCAGTACTTC CASSIVGGTASYEQYF
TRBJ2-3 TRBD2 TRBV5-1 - TGCGCCAGCAGCTATGAAGCGGGATTCGCAGATACGCAGTATTTT CASSYEAGFADTQYF
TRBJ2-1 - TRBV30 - TGTGCCTGGAGAGGGGGGGACAGGTCCAGCTCCTACAATGAGCAGTTCTTC CAWRGGDRSSSYNEQFF
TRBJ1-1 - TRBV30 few TGTGCCTGGAGTGCCTCGGGGGGAGCTTTCTTT CAWSASGGAFF
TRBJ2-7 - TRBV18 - TGTGCCAGCTCAACTACAGGGAACTACGAGCAGTACTTC CASSTTGNYEQYF
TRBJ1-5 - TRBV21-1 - TGTGCCAGCAGCCTGGACAGCTATCAGCCCCAGCATTTT CASSLDSYQPQHF
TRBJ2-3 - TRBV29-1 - TGCAGCGTTGGGACAACCAGCACAGATACGCAGTATTTT CSVGTTSTDTQYF
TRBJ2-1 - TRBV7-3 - TGTGCCAGCAGCTTTCAAGCGTCTAGCTCCTACAATGAGCAGTTCTTC CASSFQASSSYNEQFF
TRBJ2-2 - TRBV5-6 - TGTGCCAGCAGCTCTCTGCCGGGGCCCGCAGGAGGGACCGGGGAGCTGTTTTTT CASSSLPGPAGGTGELFF
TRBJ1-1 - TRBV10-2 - TGCGCCAGCAGTGAGTCGGCTTCTGGAGCTTTCTTT CASSESASGAFF
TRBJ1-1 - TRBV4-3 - TGCGCCAGCAGTTCCACTCAGGGGTTCGGCACTGAAGCTTTCTTT CASSSTQGFGTEAFF
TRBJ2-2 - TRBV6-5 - TGTGCCACTCCCTACGGTTTTGGTGCCGGGGAGCTGTTTTTT CATPYGFGAGELFF
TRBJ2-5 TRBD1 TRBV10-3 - TGTGCCACCGGGGCCGGGACAGGGGGTTCAGAGACCCAGTACTTC CATGAGTGGSETQYF
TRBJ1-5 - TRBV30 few TGTGCCTGGAGTCGGCAGGGTGGTCAGCCCCAGCATTTT CAWSRQGGQPQHF
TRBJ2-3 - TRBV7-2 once TGTGCCAGCAGCCCCCCCGGCTCCCAGGGGACGCAGTATTTT CASSPPGSQGTQYF
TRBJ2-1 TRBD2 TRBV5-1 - TGCGCCAGCAGACTAGCGGGGGCGATCTCCTACAATGAGCAGTTCTTC CASRLAGAISYNEQFF
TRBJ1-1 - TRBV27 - TGTGCCAGCAGTTTCTACACCGGGGACACTGAAGCTTTCTTT CASSFYTGDTEAFF
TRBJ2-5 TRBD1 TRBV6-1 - TGTGCCAGCAGTGAAGAGACGACAGGGAGCGAGACCCAGTACTTC CASSEETTGSETQYF
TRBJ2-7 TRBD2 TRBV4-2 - TGTGCCAGCAGCCAAGAAGACGGGAGGATCGACGAGCAGTACTTC CASSQEDGRIDEQYF
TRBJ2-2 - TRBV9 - TGTGCCAGCAGCGTAGACTTTACCGGGGAGCTGTTTTTT CASSVDFTGELFF
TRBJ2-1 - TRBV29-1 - TGCAGCGTGGGTGGGAGGTCGGTCAATGAGCAGTTCTTC CSVGGRSVNEQFF
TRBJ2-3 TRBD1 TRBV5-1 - TGCGCCAGCAGCCGGCCGGGACAGGGGACAGATACGCAGTATTTT CASSRPGQGTDTQYF
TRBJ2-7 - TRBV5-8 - TGTGCCAGCAGCTTGAGGCAGGGTGTCAACGAGCAGTACTTC CASSLRQGVNEQYF
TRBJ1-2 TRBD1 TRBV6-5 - TGTGCCAGCACCGCCCGGGACAGGGGCCCCTATGGCTACACCTTC CASTARDRGPYGYTF
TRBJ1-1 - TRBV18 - TGTGCCAGCTCTCGGACCGGGGTTGACACTGAAGCTTTCTTT CASSRTGVDTEAFF
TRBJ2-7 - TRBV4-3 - TGCGCCAGCAGCCAAGCATGGGGCGCAACCTACGAGCAGTACTTC CASSQAWGATYEQYF
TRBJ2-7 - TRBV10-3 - TGTGCCATCACAGCTAGTCCCCCCTACGAGCAGTACTTC CAITASPPYEQYF
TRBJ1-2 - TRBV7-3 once TGTGCCAGCAGCTCGGACGGACAGACTAACTATGGCTACACCTTC CASSSDGQTNYGYTF
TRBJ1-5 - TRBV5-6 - TGTGCCAGCAGCGAGGGAGGCGGTCAGCCCCAGCATTTT CASSEGGGQPQHF
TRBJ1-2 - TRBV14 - TGTGCCAGCAGCCAAGTTCGGGGTGTGGGGGGCTACACCTTC CASSQVRGVGGYTF
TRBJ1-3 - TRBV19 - TGTGCCAGTAGGCCCCCCCGGTACCAGGGAGGAGGAAACACCATATATTTT CASRPPRYQGGGNTIYF
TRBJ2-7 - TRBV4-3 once TGCGCCAGCAGCCAAGATAGGGTGGCGGCTAGCCTCGCCTACGAGCAGTACTTC CASSQDRVAASLAYEQYF
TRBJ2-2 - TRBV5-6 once TGTGCCAGCAGCCCCCCGGGTACCCTCGGGGAGCTGTTTTTT CASSPPGTLGELFF
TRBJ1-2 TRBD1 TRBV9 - TGTGCCAGCACCATATCCGGGACAGGGCCCGGCTACACCTTC CASTISGTGPGYTF
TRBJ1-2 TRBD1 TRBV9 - TGTGCCAGCAGCGTACTTGACAGGGTTGGGCACTATGGCTACACCTTC CASSVLDRVGHYGYTF
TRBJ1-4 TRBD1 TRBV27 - TGTGCCAGCAGTCTACTGCAGGGGGCGCCTAATGAAAAACTGTTTTTT CASSLLQGAPNEKLFF
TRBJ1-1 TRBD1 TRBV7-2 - TGTGCCAGCAGCCCCACCAGGACAGGGCCCACTGAAGCTTTCTTT CASSPTRTGPTEAFF
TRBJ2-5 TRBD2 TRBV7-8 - TGTGCCAGCAGCTTAGGGACTAGCGGGGGGGAACGGACCCAGTACTTC CASSLGTSGGERTQYF
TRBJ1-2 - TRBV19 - TGTGCCAGTAGTATACCCCCACCCAATGGGGGGTCAGACGGCTACACCTTC CASSIPPPNGGSDGYTF
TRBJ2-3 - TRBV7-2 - TGTGCCAGCCGGGTCCCCAGCACAGATACGCAGTATTTT CASRVPSTDTQYF
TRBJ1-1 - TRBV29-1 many TGCAGCGTTGATGGTGGCCCTTCGTTCTTT CSVDGGPSFF
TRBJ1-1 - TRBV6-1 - TGTGCCAGCAGTGAATCTTTTGGAGGGGTCAAGCGCAACACTGAAGCTTTCTTT CASSESFGGVKRNTEAFF
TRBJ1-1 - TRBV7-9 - TGTGCCAGCAGCTTGGGTCGGGATAGCAACACTGAAGCTTTCTTT CASSLGRDSNTEAFF
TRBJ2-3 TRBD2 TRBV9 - TGTGCCAGCAGCGGACTAGCGACTAGCACAGATACGCAGTATTTT CASSGLATSTDTQYF
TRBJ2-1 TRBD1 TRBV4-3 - TGCGCCAGCAGCCAAGGACAGGGGGCAATGAATGAGCAGTTCTTC CASSQGQGAMNEQFF
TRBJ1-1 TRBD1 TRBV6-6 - TGTGCCGCGAAACCACCGGGACAGGGGGCAGGGGGTGCTTTCTTT CAAKPPGQGAGGAFF